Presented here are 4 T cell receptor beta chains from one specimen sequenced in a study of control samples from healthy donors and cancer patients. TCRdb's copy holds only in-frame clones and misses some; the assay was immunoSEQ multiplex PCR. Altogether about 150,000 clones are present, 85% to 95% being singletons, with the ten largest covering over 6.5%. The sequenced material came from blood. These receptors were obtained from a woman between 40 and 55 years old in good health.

CDR3 in DNA: TGTGCCAGCAGGAGGACAGGCGTGCAAGAGACCCAGTACTTC. Its translation: CASRRTGVQETQYF. V is TRBV7-2 and J is TRBJ2-5; 7 bases agree with TRBD1. Germline CDR1 is SGHTA and CDR2 is FQGNSA. The CDR3 runs 14 residues. Trimming at V came to 6 bases and at J to 2 bases, leaving 6 bases not matched to a gene.

The CDR3 protein is CASRPQRRAGETQYF. The CDR3 DNA reads as TGTGCCAGCAGACCCCAGAGACGGGCAGGGGAGACCCAGTACTTC. V gene TRBV5-6 combines with J gene TRBJ2-5; the D gene is possibly TRBD1 (5 bases). Germline-derived CDR1 and CDR2 are SGHDT and YYEEEE. This CDR3 is 15 amino acids long. The ends were cut back, 5 bases at V and 5 bases at J, with 19 bases in the middle. Variable domain in full (rest from reference TRBV5-6 and TRBJ2-5): DAGVTQSPTHLIKTRGQQVTLRCSPKSGHDTVSWYQQALGQGPQFIFQYYEEEERQRGNFPDRFSGHQFPNYSSELNVNALLLGDSALYLCASRPQRRAGETQYFGPGTRLLVL.

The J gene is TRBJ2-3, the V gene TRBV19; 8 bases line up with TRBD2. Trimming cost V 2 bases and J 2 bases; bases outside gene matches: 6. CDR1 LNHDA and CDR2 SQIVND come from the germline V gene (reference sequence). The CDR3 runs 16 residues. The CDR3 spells CASSIRLAGLTDTQYF. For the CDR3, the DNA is TGTGCCAGTAGTATAAGGCTAGCGGGTCTCACAGATACGCAGTATTTT.

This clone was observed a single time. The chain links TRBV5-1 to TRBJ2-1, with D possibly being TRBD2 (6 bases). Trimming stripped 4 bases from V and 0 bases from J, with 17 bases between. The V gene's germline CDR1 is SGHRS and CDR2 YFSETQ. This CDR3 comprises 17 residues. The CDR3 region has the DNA TGCGCCAGCAGCCCCGGGTCGGCGGGGAGCTCCTACAATGAGCAGTTCTTC. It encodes CASSPGSAGSSYNEQFF. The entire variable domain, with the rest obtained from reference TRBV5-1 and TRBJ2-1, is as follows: KAGVTQTPRYLIKTRGQQVTLSCSPISGHRSVSWYQQTPGQGLQFLFEYFSETQRNKGNFPGRFSGRQFSNSRSEMNVSTLELGDSALYLCASSPGSAGSSYNEQFFGPGTRLTVL.